One and the same sample provided the 20 T cell receptor beta chains below, sequenced in a study of early T cells in non-severe SARS-CoV-2 infection. TCRdb re-derived calls from the 5' RACE reads in MiXCR, one entry per CDR3 protein. Of 25,000 or so distinct CDR3 sequences in the sample, 4.5% to 7% were seen once. Material for sequencing was whole blood. The receptors originated from an adult who was a healthcare worker with PCR-confirmed SARS-CoV-2 infection or an uninfected control (not recorded which).

Only a few counts were recorded for this clonotype. This chain connects TRBV20-1 to TRBJ2-3, with D unclear. The CDR3 covers 12 residues. Trimming took off 1 base at V and 13 bases at J, with 15 bases between the two ends. CDR1 is DFQATT and CDR2 is SNEGSKA in the germline V gene (reference sequence). CDR3 sequence reads: CSARAPAETEYF. The CDR3 DNA is TGCAGTGCTAGAGCCCCCGCCGAGACGGAGTATTTT.

There are many counts of this clonotype. The rearrangement joins TRBV20-1 to TRBJ1-2; D call uncertain. The CDR3 is 12 residues long. CDR1 DFQATT and CDR2 SNEGSKA come from the germline V gene (reference sequence). The V end lost 6 bases, the J end lost 7 bases, and 15 bases lay between the germline ends. For the CDR3, the DNA is TGCAGTGCGGACCCGGCCCGCTCTGGCTACACCTTC. Encoded protein: CSADPARSGYTF.

This clonotype was detected a few times. The chain links TRBV7-2 to TRBJ2-3; D may be TRBD2 (5 bases). The CDR3 runs to 16 residues. Trimming left V 3 bases short and J 2 bases short, with 15 bases between. Germline V lookup: CDR1 SGHTA, CDR2 FQGNSA. CDR3 amino acids: CASSFVRGYLTDTQYF. In DNA form, the CDR3 reads TGTGCCAGCAGCTTTGTCCGGGGATACCTCACAGATACGCAGTATTTT.

In this sample, this clonotype turned up many times. This chain joins TRBV11-2 and TRBJ2-2, with 7 bases that match TRBD2. Unmatched junction bases numbered 10, after V lost 5 bases and J lost 7 bases. The CDR3 extends over 15 amino acids. Germline CDR1 reads SGHAT; CDR2 reads FQNNGV. In DNA, the CDR3 is TGTGCCAGCAGCCGGACTAGTAGGTTTGGCGGGGAGCTGTTTTTT. Encoded protein: CASSRTSRFGGELFF. Using reference TRBV11-2 and TRBJ2-2 for the parts outside the CDR3, the full variable domain is EAGVAQSPRYKIIEKRQSVAFWCNPISGHATLYWYQQILGQGPKLLIQFQNNGVVDDSQLPKDRFSAERLKGVDSTLKIQPAKLEDSAVYLCASSRTSRFGGELFFGEGSRLTVL.

This clonotype was seen repeatedly, ten times or more. This chain joins TRBV4-1 and TRBJ1-6, with D perhaps TRBD1 (6 bases). Germline CDR1 reads MGHRA; CDR2 reads YSYEKL. Between the trimmed V and J ends, which lost 1 base and 9 bases, there was a span of 25 bases. The CDR3 covers 19 residues. CDR3 protein: CASSQASPYTGSAASPLHF. The CDR3 bases are TGCGCCAGCAGCCAAGCGTCCCCTTATACAGGGTCTGCTGCTTCACCCCTCCACTTT.

This clonotype was counted only a few times. This chain links TRBV7-6 with TRBJ2-3; TRBD1 or TRBD2 may be the D gene (5 bases each). This CDR3 has 16 amino acids. V lost 1 base, J lost 0 bases, and 11 bases lay in between. Germline-derived CDR1 and CDR2 are SGHVS and FNYEAQ. CDR3 nucleotide sequence: TGTGCCAGCAGCTTAGGTCCAGGGAGAAGCACAGATACGCAGTATTTT. This encodes CASSLGPGRSTDTQYF.

This clonotype was counted at least ten times. The rearrangement uses TRBV7-6 and TRBJ2-2; 7 positions agree with TRBD2. Trimming took 3 bases from V and 2 from J; bases not matched to a gene: 3. Germline V gene sequence: CDR1 SGHVS, CDR2 FNYEAQ. The CDR3 extends over 15 amino acids. This CDR3 is CASSLGTTNTGELFF. The CDR3 DNA reads TGTGCCAGCAGCTTGGGGACTACCAACACCGGGGAGCTGTTTTTT.

This clonotype was recorded many times. The V gene is TRBV6-5, the J gene TRBJ2-7; 8 nucleotides align to TRBD1. Germline CDR1 MNHEY, CDR2 SVGAGI. V was clipped by 6 bases and J by 1 base; unmatched bases: 5. The CDR3 runs to 14 residues. The CDR3 DNA sequence: TGTGCCAGCAGCCCCTACAGGGGGTCCTACGAGCAGTACTTC. It codes for CASSPYRGSYEQYF.

The chain is built from TRBV9 and TRBJ2-3; a weak D match, TRBD1 (6 bases). Germline V CDR1 and CDR2: SGDLS, YYNGEE. The V gene lost 4 bases and the J gene lost 6 bases, with 21 bases spanning the gap. This CDR3 spans 16 amino acids. CDR3 sequence reads: CASSPLTGQLADTQYF. The CDR3 DNA follows: TGTGCCAGCAGCCCTCTTACAGGGCAACTCGCGGATACGCAGTATTTT.

A few counts support this clonotype. This chain connects TRBV5-1 to TRBJ2-1, with 9 bases matching TRBD2. This CDR3 spans 16 amino acids. CDR1 and CDR2 from the germline V gene are SGHRS and YFSETQ. The trim removed 4 bases at V and 4 bases at J, leaving 9 bases unmatched. The CDR3 DNA reads TGCGCCAGCAGCCTCCTTCCAGCGGGGGGATACAATGAGCAGTTCTTC. Its protein is CASSLLPAGGYNEQFF.

The chain recombines TRBV28 with TRBJ1-1; TRBD1 is a possible D gene (6 bases). The germline gives CDR1 MDHEN, CDR2 SYDVKM. Trimming stripped 6 bases from V and 6 bases from J, with 23 bases between. CDR3 length equals 16 residues. CDR3 coding DNA: TGTGCCAGCAGCCTAGGGGGGGCAGGGAAGATTGCTGAAGCTTTCTTT. This sequence encodes CASSLGGAGKIAEAFF.

This clonotype was recorded many times. V gene TRBV6-2 or TRBV6-3 combines with J gene TRBJ2-2, with TRBD2 identical over 15 bases. The CDR3 runs to 19 residues. CDR1 MNHEY and CDR2 SVGEGT come from the germline V gene. V shed 0 bases and J 0 bases; nucleotides not matched to a gene: 2. The CDR3 DNA sequence: TGTGCCAGCAGTTACTCCGGACTAGCGGGGGGGCCGAACACCGGGGAGCTGTTTTTT. It codes for CASSYSGLAGGPNTGELFF.

The chain combines TRBV20-1 with TRBJ1-1; D is undetermined. CDR3 length: 12 residues. V was trimmed by 2 bases and J by 1 base, leaving 5 bases between them. CDR1 is DFQATT, CDR2 SNEGSKA, per germline (reference sequence). The CDR3 loop is CSARIGNTEAFF. Written as DNA, the CDR3 is TGCAGTGCTAGAATAGGGAACACTGAAGCTTTCTTT.

This clonotype was counted a few times. V and J are TRBV12-2 and TRBJ2-3; TRBD2 is the table's D call and was not checked against the DNA. TRBV12-2 is a pseudogene segment. The CDR3 has 19 amino acids. The CDR3 DNA reads as TGTGCAAGTCGCGCCTCACTAGCGGGGGATTGTAGGAGCACAGATACGCAGTATTTT. Its translation is CASRASLAGDCRSTDTQYF.

DNA for the CDR3: TGTGCCAGCCTTCGGGCCATCTACGAGCAGTACTTC. Residues: CASLRAIYEQYF. The rearrangement uses TRBV21-1 and TRBJ2-7; TRBD2, the table's D call, was not compared with the DNA. TRBV21-1 is designated a pseudogene. The CDR3 has 12 amino acids.

In its sample, this clonotype was seen many times. The rearrangement links TRBV15 to TRBJ2-6; 10 nucleotides match TRBD1. Germline CDR1 is LNHNV and CDR2 is YYDKDF (reference sequence). This CDR3 comprises 19 residues. The J segment lost 0 bases and the V segment lost 3 bases, leaving 8 bases of the junction unmatched. The CDR3 bases are TGTGCCACCAGCAGGGCCCCGGGACAGGGGATCTCTGGGGCCAACGTCCTGACTTTC. Amino acid sequence: CATSRAPGQGISGANVLTF.

This clonotype is labeled medium-sized (0.01 to 0.1%). The gene calls are TRBV29-1 and TRBJ2-7; a possible D gene is TRBD1 (5 bases). This CDR3 region has 11 residues. CDR1 and CDR2 from the germline V gene are SQVTM and ANQGSEA. Trimming removed 4 bases at V and 3 bases at J, with 7 bases between. CDR3 DNA: TGCAGCGTTGTAGGGGACTACGAGCAGTACTTC. The encoded protein is CSVVGDYEQYF.

This clonotype was recorded many times. The chain carries TRBV5-1 and TRBJ1-1; TRBD1 might be the D (6 bases). This CDR3 contains 16 residues. V lost 3 bases and J 1 base, leaving 16 bases between the germline ends. Germline V gives CDR1 SGHRS, CDR2 YFSETQ. The CDR3 sequence: CASSSVPGAGNTEAFF. The CDR3 region has the DNA TGCGCCAGCAGCTCAGTCCCGGGGGCGGGGAACACTGAAGCTTTCTTT.

This clonotype was seen a handful of times. This chain connects TRBV7-2 to TRBJ1-5; no clear D. The V gene lost 3 bases and the J gene lost 6 bases, with 6 bases spanning the gap. The germline V gene has CDR1 SGHTA and CDR2 FQGNSA. CDR3 length equals 12 residues. CDR3 nucleotide sequence: TGTGCCAGCAGCTTCTGGCCTCAGCCCCAGCATTTT. Translating gives CASSFWPQPQHF.

This clonotype was seen at least ten times. The V gene is TRBV20-1, the J gene TRBJ1-1; maybe TRBD1 (5 bases). With 3 bases removed from V and 3 bases from J, the gap between germline ends came to 17 bases. The CDR3 is 15 residues long. The V gene's germline CDR1 is DFQATT and CDR2 SNEGSKA (reference sequence). The CDR3 here is CSASSGAARDTEAFF. CDR3 in DNA: TGCAGTGCTAGTTCCGGGGCGGCCAGGGACACTGAAGCTTTCTTT.